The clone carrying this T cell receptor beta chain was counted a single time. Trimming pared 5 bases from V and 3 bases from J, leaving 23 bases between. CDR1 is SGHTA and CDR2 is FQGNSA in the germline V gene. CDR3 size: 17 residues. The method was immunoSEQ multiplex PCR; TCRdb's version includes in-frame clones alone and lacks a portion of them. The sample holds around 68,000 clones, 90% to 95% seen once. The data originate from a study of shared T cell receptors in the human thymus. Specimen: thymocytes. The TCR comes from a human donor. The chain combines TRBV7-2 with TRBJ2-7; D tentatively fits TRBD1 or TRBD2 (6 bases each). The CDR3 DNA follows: TGTGCCAGCAGCCAGGAGGGGGGCTGGGGACCTCGCTACGAGCAGTACTTC. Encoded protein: CASSQEGGWGPRYEQYF. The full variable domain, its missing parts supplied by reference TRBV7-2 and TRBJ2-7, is GAGVSQSPSNKVTEKGKDVELRCDPISGHTALYWYRQSLGQGLEFLIYFQGNSAPDKSGLPSDRFSAERTGGSVSTLTIQRTQQEDSAVYLCASSQEGGWGPRYEQYFGPGTRLTVT.